These 20 T cell receptor beta chains share one sample of origin, sequenced in a study of cytomegalovirus exposure and HLA in healthy donors (dated by TCRdb to 2017 to 2019). The method behind the library was the immunoSEQ multiplex PCR assay. For the multiplex PCR, a mixture combining 60 forward primers for TCR Vbeta segments and 13 reverse primers for TCR Jbeta segments was used. TCRdb limited this immuneACCESS table to in-frame rearrangements with V and J called. A share of clones is missing; checked studies link under half to unresolved V genes, and the rest is unexplained. The sample contains approximately 180,000 clones, 80% to 85% of them found a single time. Roughly 1.5% of the sample belongs to the ten largest clones. Sequencing used PBMCs. Receptors originate from a woman aged 18-29 years in good health and CMV-seronegative.

This clone was seen a single time. The gene calls are TRBV7-2 and TRBJ2-3; D is ambiguous. With 2 bases removed from V and 0 bases from J, the gap between germline ends came to 12 bases. In germline, CDR1 is SGHTA, CDR2 FQGNSA. The CDR3 runs 16 residues. The CDR3 loop reads CASSLPERPSTDTQYF. In nucleotides, the CDR3 is TGTGCCAGCAGCTTACCTGAGCGACCTAGCACAGATACGCAGTATTTT.

The J gene is TRBJ2-5, the V gene TRBV14, with D unclear. The CDR3 loop spans 13 amino acids. The V gene lost 0 bases and the J gene lost 7 bases, with 9 bases spanning the gap. Germline assignment: CDR1 SGHDN and CDR2 FVKESK. CDR3 in amino acids: CASSQDGFPTQYF. The DNA of the CDR3 is TGTGCCAGCAGCCAAGATGGCTTTCCGACCCAGTACTTC.

The chain carries TRBV13 and TRBJ2-1; 7 bases fit TRBD2. The length of the CDR3 is 14 residues. Germline lookup yields CDR1 PRHDT and CDR2 FYEKMQ (reference sequence). Unmatched junction bases numbered 10, after V lost 5 bases and J lost 9 bases. The CDR3 DNA sequence: TGTGCCAGCAGCCCCCGGGCGGGAGCTCGTGAGCAGTTCTTC. Translation gives CASSPRAGAREQFF.

Only one count was recorded for this clone. One junction end does not reproduce the germline sequence, and a read error may be involved. V usage is TRBV7-7 and J usage is TRBJ2-5; TRBD2 might be the D (6 bases). CDR3 size: 16 residues. Germline loops: CDR1 SSHAT, CDR2 FNYEAQ (reference sequence). The CDR3 protein is CASSPLGGFFSETQYF. DNA for the CDR3: TGTGCTAGCAGCCCTCTGGGGGGTTTCTTTTCGGAGACCCAGTACTTC.

The chain couples TRBV27 to TRBJ2-3, with D possibly being TRBD2 (6 bases). Deletions cut 6 bases from V and 6 bases from J, with 10 bases between. The CDR3 totals 12 residues. Per the germline V gene, CDR1 is MNHEY and CDR2 is SMNVEV (reference sequence). The CDR3 here is CASRGLQDTQYF. In DNA, the CDR3 is TGTGCCAGCAGGGGACTCCAGGATACGCAGTATTTT.

This clone was seen a few times. The chain is built from TRBV6-5 and TRBJ2-1; 10 bases are shared with TRBD2. The germline V gene encodes CDR1 MNHEY and CDR2 SVGAGI. The CDR3 runs 15 residues. With 6 bases clipped from V and 7 bases from J, the junction kept 9 bases outside the gene matches. The CDR3 DNA sequence: TGTGCCAGCAGACATGTTTCTAGCGGGAGTAATGAGCAGTTCTTC. Translation: CASRHVSSGSNEQFF.

The chain recombines TRBV4-1 with TRBJ2-5, with 7 bases identical to TRBD1. CDR1 is MGHRA, CDR2 YSYEKL, per germline. This CDR3 has 16 amino acids. The V gene end was trimmed by 0 bases and the J gene end by 5 bases; junction bases not matched to a gene: 9. The DNA of the CDR3 is TGCGCCAGCAGCCAAGATGGCGCAGGGGGAAGGGAGACCCAGTACTTC. It yields the protein CASSQDGAGGRETQYF.

V and J are TRBV5-8 and TRBJ2-5; D unclear. This CDR3 is built from 12 residues. The V and J ends lost 4 bases and 7 bases respectively, with 11 bases between them. Germline CDR1 and CDR2: SGHTS and YDEGEE. CDR3 nucleotides: TGTGCCAGCAGCCCGGAACGGAGGACCCAGTACTTC. Its protein product is CASSPERRTQYF.

The J gene is TRBJ1-2, the V gene TRBV28; D ambiguous. The CDR3 runs 11 residues. Germline V gene data show CDR1 as MDHEN and CDR2 as SYDVKM. Trimming stripped 10 bases from V and 4 bases from J, with 10 bases between. CDR3 amino acids: CATWEGYGYTF. As DNA, the CDR3 is TGTGCCACCTGGGAGGGCTATGGCTACACCTTC.

The chain recombines TRBV7-9 with TRBJ1-1; 8 bases line up with TRBD1. The CDR3 has 16 residues. Trimming cost V 4 bases and J 3 bases; bases outside gene matches: 10. Germline V gene lookup returns CDR1 SEHNR and CDR2 FQNEAQ (reference sequence). CDR3 amino acids: CASSSSVQGVYTEAFF. Here the CDR3 DNA reads TGTGCCAGCAGCTCTTCGGTACAGGGGGTTTACACTGAAGCTTTCTTT.

This chain connects TRBV19 to TRBJ2-3; 7 bases align to TRBD2. CDR1 and CDR2 (germline): LNHDA, SQIVND (reference sequence). The CDR3 totals 14 residues. V dropped 1 base and J dropped 6; count of bases not matched to a gene: 4. The CDR3 nucleotides are TGTGCCAGTAGTATAGGACTAGCAGTCGATACGCAGTATTTT. Protein sequence: CASSIGLAVDTQYF.

Worth noting for this clone: At one of its ends the junction is not consistent with the germline gene, which may arise from a read error. The CDR3 here is CSSSSSGNYGYTF. CDR3 DNA: TGTTCCAGCAGCTCATCCGGGAACTATGGCTACACCTTC. V gene TRBV7-9 combines with J gene TRBJ1-2; D gene uncertain. The CDR3 is 13 residues long. Germline V gene lookup returns CDR1 SEHNR and CDR2 FQNEAQ (reference sequence).

V usage is TRBV11-3 and J usage is TRBJ1-2; TRBD1 might be the D (5 bases). Trimming took 3 bases from V and 4 from J, leaving 9 bases between them. The germline CDR1 and CDR2 sequences are SGHNT and YENEEA. The CDR3 consists of 13 residues. The CDR3 is CASSLGTLYGYTF. The DNA for the CDR3 is TGTGCCAGCAGCTTGGGGACTCTCTATGGCTACACCTTC.

The J gene is TRBJ1-4, the V gene TRBV7-9, with no clear D. CDR1 and CDR2 (germline): SEHNR, FQNEAQ (reference sequence). With 1 base removed from V and 3 bases from J, the gap between germline ends came to 9 bases. The CDR3 is 15 amino acids. The CDR3 loop is CASSLGGVSNEKLFF. CDR3 coding DNA: TGTGCCAGCAGCTTAGGCGGGGTATCTAATGAAAAACTGTTTTTT.

This chain connects TRBV7-2 to TRBJ2-3; 12 bases are shared with TRBD2. There are 19 residues in the CDR3. Losses at the gene ends were 3 bases for V and 0 bases for J; bases not matched to a gene: 10. Looked up from germline, CDR1 is SGHTA and CDR2 is FQGNSA. The CDR3 protein is CASSFRRGLAGTSTDTQYF. CDR3 nucleotide sequence: TGTGCCAGCAGCTTCCGAAGGGGACTAGCGGGCACTAGCACAGATACGCAGTATTTT. Full variable domain (rest looked up from reference TRBV7-2 and TRBJ2-3): GAGVSQSPSNKVTEKGKDVELRCDPISGHTALYWYRQSLGQGLEFLIYFQGNSAPDKSGLPSDRFSAERTGGSVSTLTIQRTQQEDSAVYLCASSFRRGLAGTSTDTQYFGPGTRLTVL.

The chain recombines TRBV29-1 with TRBJ2-5, with D uncertain. The DNA end is a closer match to TRBJ2-7, so the J assignment may be wrong. The germline V gene has CDR1 SQVTM and CDR2 ANQGSEA. The CDR3 extends over 12 amino acids. The DNA of the CDR3 is TGCAGCGTTGAAGGCACTGCCTACGAGCAGTACTTC. It translates to CSVEGTAYEQYF.

This clone occurred a few times. The genes are TRBV6-1 and TRBJ2-7; a possible D gene is TRBD2 (6 bases). CDR1 and CDR2 from the germline V gene are MNHNS and SASEGT. V lost 1 base and J lost 7, with 11 bases in between. The CDR3 contains 13 residues. The CDR3 sequence: CASSEEGRREQYF. CDR3 coding DNA: TGTGCCAGCAGTGAAGAGGGGAGGAGAGAGCAGTACTTC.

This chain connects TRBV9 to TRBJ2-7, with TRBD2 matching over 14 bases. V dropped 6 bases and J dropped 3; count of bases not matched to a gene: 14. This CDR3 region has 18 residues. CDR1 and CDR2 from the germline V gene are SGDLS and YYNGEE. The CDR3 region has the DNA TGTGCCAGCACCCGGGGGACTAGCGGGAGTACAGACCTCTACGAGCAGTACGTC. Translation: CASTRGTSGSTDLYEQYV.

The V call is TRBV2, the J call TRBJ2-1, with D unclear. Trimming left V 6 bases short and J 9 bases short, with 12 bases between. The CDR3 sequence is 12 residues long. Germline CDR1 and CDR2: SNHLY and FYNNEI. The CDR3 loop reads CASSLSVPEQFF. The CDR3 DNA sequence: TGTGCCAGCAGCTTGAGCGTTCCTGAGCAGTTCTTC. Based on the CDR3 plus reference TRBV2 and TRBJ2-1, the full variable domain is EPEVTQTPSHQVTQMGQEVILRCVPISNHLYFYWYRQILGQKVEFLVSFYNNEISEKSEIFDDQFSVERPDGSNFTLKIRSTKLEDSAMYFCASSLSVPEQFFGPGTRLTVL.

The chain has TRBV5-1 and TRBJ2-1; the D gene is possibly TRBD1 (5 bases). V lost 6 bases to trimming and J lost 0 bases, with 19 bases between them. Germline assignment: CDR1 SGHRS and CDR2 YFSETQ. This CDR3 comprises 17 residues. The CDR3 coding sequence is TGCGCCAGCACCCTTATGACAGTTTCCCGCTCCTACAATGAGCAGTTCTTC. The encoded protein is CASTLMTVSRSYNEQFF.